These T cell receptor beta chains were read from a single sample in a study of T cells after yellow fever vaccination. TCRdb analysed the 5' RACE reads with MiXCR anew, one entry per CDR3 protein. The repertoire holds some 170,000 distinct CDR3 sequences, with around 8.5% as singletons. The sample consisted of CD8+ T cells sorted from PBMCs, taken 45 days after the yellow fever booster vaccination. The receptors were sampled from a young man who received the YFV17D yellow fever vaccine. The CDR3 runs from the conserved cysteine through the conserved F or W. A D gene is named only where the DNA matches it firmly. The size field is filled for only some rows; it gives once, few, many or a size class.

>.|15|TRBV6-5|.|TRBJ1-6
TGTGCCAGCAGTTACTCGATCTGGGGTCGATCACCCCTCCACTTT
CASSYSIWGRSPLHF
>.|14|TRBV12-3/TRBV12-4|.|TRBJ2-2
TGTGCCAGCAGTTTTCAGGGAGTGGTTGGGGAGCTGTTTTTT
CASSFQGVVGELFF
>TRBD2|19|TRBV29-1|few|TRBJ2-3
TGCAGCGTTGAAGATCGGGCGGCGGGGGGCAACCCAGCCCCAGATACGCAGTATTTT
CSVEDRAAGGNPAPDTQYF
>.|12|TRBV7-9|few|TRBJ2-2
TGTGCCAGCACCCATGAAACCGGGGAGCTGTTTTTT
CASTHETGELFF
>.|16|TRBV7-8|few|TRBJ2-7
TGTGCCAGCAGCTTAGCTTACAAGGCTGGGCACTACGAGCAGTACTTC
CASSLAYKAGHYEQYF
>.|13|TRBV7-9|few|TRBJ2-1
TGTGCCAGCAGCTTACGCAGTAGGGGTGAGCAGTTCTTC
CASSLRSRGEQFF
>.|15|TRBV4-3|.|TRBJ1-1
TGCGCCAGCAGCCAAGATACAGGTGGGGGCTTGGAAGCTTTCTTT
CASSQDTGGGLEAFF
>TRBD2|19|TRBV29-1|.|TRBJ2-2
TGCAGCGTTGAAGCTACAGGGTACCTAGCGGGGGGTTACACCGGGGAGCTGTTTTTT
CSVEATGYLAGGYTGELFF
>.|16|TRBV10-3|few|TRBJ2-5
TGTGCCATCAGCCCCGGCCCCGGACAGTTTAAAGAGACCCAGTACTTC
CAISPGPGQFKETQYF
>TRBD2|16|TRBV4-2|many|TRBJ2-1
TGTGCCAGCAGCCAAGATGCAGACGGGGGGTTCAATGAGCAGTTCTTC
CASSQDADGGFNEQFF
>TRBD1|14|TRBV29-1|few|TRBJ2-5
TGCAGCGTAGCGATCCCGGGACAGGGGAGGCCCCAGTACTTC
CSVAIPGQGRPQYF
>.|15|TRBV19|.|TRBJ1-1
TGTGCCAGTAGTACCCCGCGGTCTCGAGGCACTGAAGCTTTCTTT
CASSTPRSRGTEAFF
>TRBD2|18|TRBV18|.|TRBJ2-1
TGTGCCAGCTCACCACGAGTAGCGGGGGGGAGCTCCTACAATGAGCAGTTCTTC
CASSPRVAGGSSYNEQFF
>.|14|TRBV6-5|few|TRBJ1-1
TGTGCCAGCACCCCGGGGGCCGGAAACACTGAAGCTTTCTTT
CASTPGAGNTEAFF
>TRBD2|15|TRBV4-3|.|TRBJ2-5
TGCGCCAGCAGCCGGGGGGGACTGATTAAAGAGACCCAGTACTTC
CASSRGGLIKETQYF
>TRBD1|14|TRBV6-6|.|TRBJ2-7
TGTGCCAGCAGTTACTCGAGGGACAGCTACGAGCAGTACTTC
CASSYSRDSYEQYF
>.|16|TRBV5-1|few|TRBJ2-1
TGCGCCAGCAGCGAAAGGGTAGGCCTAGCGCTCTTTGAGCAGTTCTTC
CASSERVGLALFEQFF
>TRBD1|17|TRBV23-1|.|TRBJ2-3
TGCGCCAGCAGTCAATCTCGGCAGGGGGCGCGTAAAGATACGCAGTATTTT
CASSQSRQGARKDTQYF
>TRBD1|13|TRBV27|.|TRBJ1-2
TGTGCCAGCAGCTCCGGGACAGGGGCGGCCTACACCTTC
CASSSGTGAAYTF
>.|15|TRBV6-5|many|TRBJ2-1
TGTGCCAGCAGTTCACCGGGGCGGGACTACAATGAGCAGTTCTTC
CASSSPGRDYNEQFF
>.|14|TRBV6-1|few|TRBJ1-2
TGTGCCAGCCGTATGAGGGGCTCTGGCTATGGCTACACCTTC
CASRMRGSGYGYTF
>.|14|TRBV11-2|many|TRBJ2-7
TGTGCCAGCAGCTTAGGCGTACTCGTGTACGAGCAGTACTTC
CASSLGVLVYEQYF
>TRBD1|18|TRBV28|many|TRBJ1-6
TGTGCCAGCAGCCCCTACGACAGGGGCTACTCCTATAATTCACCCCTCCACTTT
CASSPYDRGYSYNSPLHF
>TRBD1|15|TRBV12-3/TRBV12-4|few|TRBJ2-1
TGTGCCAGCAGTCTCCGGGACAGGGGCTACAATGAGCAGTTCTTC
CASSLRDRGYNEQFF
>.|16|TRBV12-3/TRBV12-4|.|TRBJ2-7
TGTGCCAGCAGTTTTTTCCGGACAGACTCCTCCTACGAGCAGTACTTC
CASSFFRTDSSYEQYF
>.|15|TRBV6-6|few|TRBJ1-2
TGTGCCAGCAGCGGCGATAGCGCAGCTTACTATGGCTACACCTTC
CASSGDSAAYYGYTF
>.|17|TRBV6-2/TRBV6-3|.|TRBJ2-1
TGTGCCAGCAGGGGACTTAGCTCCTTGGAATCCTACAATGAGCAGTTCTTC
CASRGLSSLESYNEQFF
>.|15|TRBV4-2|few|TRBJ2-1
TGTGCCAGCAGCCAAGTGCTAGAGCCCATCAATGAGCAGTTCTTC
CASSQVLEPINEQFF
>TRBD2|14|TRBV10-3|few|TRBJ2-3
TGTGCCATCAGTGATGGGACTAGCCCTGATACGCAGTATTTT
CAISDGTSPDTQYF
>TRBD1|16|TRBV5-5|.|TRBJ1-4
TGTGCCAGCAGCGGGACGACAGGGGCCATTAATGAAAAACTGTTTTTT
CASSGTTGAINEKLFF
>TRBD1|16|TRBV7-9|few|TRBJ2-3
TGTGCCAGCAGCTTATGGGGACAGGGGCGCACAGATACGCAGTATTTT
CASSLWGQGRTDTQYF
>.|14|TRBV12-3/TRBV12-4|.|TRBJ1-1
TGTGCCAGCAGCTGGGAGGGCGGAAACACTGAAGCTTTCTTT
CASSWEGGNTEAFF
>.|14|TRBV9|.|TRBJ1-5
TGTGCCAGCAGCGAAGACAGCCGCAATCAGCCCCAGCATTTT
CASSEDSRNQPQHF
>.|14|TRBV25-1|.|TRBJ2-1
TGTGCCAGCAGTGAATTTGCTGGTGACAATGAGCAGTTCTTC
CASSEFAGDNEQFF
>.|15|TRBV3-1|.|TRBJ2-5
TGTGCCAGCAGCCAAGATGTACACAGTCAAGAGACCCAGTACTTC
CASSQDVHSQETQYF
>.|17|TRBV7-9|many|TRBJ2-1
TGTGCCAGCAGCCAGTACGCCCTTAGTGGGTGGGTTAATGAGCAGTTCTTC
CASSQYALSGWVNEQFF
>TRBD2|15|TRBV7-9|few|TRBJ2-1
TGTGCCAGCAGCCAACCGGGGGGGCCGAACAATGAGCAGTTCTTC
CASSQPGGPNNEQFF
>.|14|TRBV6-2/TRBV6-3|many|TRBJ2-2
TGTGCCAGCAGTTACTCTAGCGACACCGGGGAGCTGTTTTTT
CASSYSSDTGELFF
>TRBD1|14|TRBV6-2/TRBV6-3|many|TRBJ2-1
TGTGCCAGCAGTGGCGGGACAGGGGGCTATGAGCAGTTCTTC
CASSGGTGGYEQFF
>TRBD2|16|TRBV11-2|few|TRBJ2-3
TGTGCCAGCAGCTTATCTAGCGGGGGAATCACAGATACGCAGTATTTT
CASSLSSGGITDTQYF
>.|16|TRBV7-9|few|TRBJ2-4
TGTGCCAGCAGCTCAGAAGGCACCTTAGCCAAAAACATTCAGTACTTC
CASSSEGTLAKNIQYF
>.|13|TRBV2|many|TRBJ2-1
TGTGCCAGCCGGTTAAGTAGAGGCAATGAGCAGTTCTTC
CASRLSRGNEQFF
>.|11|TRBV7-9|few|TRBJ1-2
TGTGCCGGCTTCAGCGGCTATGGCTACACCTTC
CAGFSGYGYTF
>.|15|TRBV9|many|TRBJ2-3
TGTGCCAGCAGCGTAGGGCCCAGCCTGGGGGGTGGGCAGTATTTT
CASSVGPSLGGGQYF
>.|13|TRBV12-3/TRBV12-4|.|TRBJ2-7
TGTGCCAGCAGCCCCGGGTTTGCCTACGAGCAGTACTTC
CASSPGFAYEQYF
>.|16|TRBV5-1|.|TRBJ2-3
TGCGCCAGCAGCGCTAAGTACCGGGACGGCACAGATACGCAGTATTTT
CASSAKYRDGTDTQYF
>.|15|TRBV19|.|TRBJ1-1
TGTGCCAGTAGTATAGTCTACGGTTTGGACACTGAAGCTTTCTTT
CASSIVYGLDTEAFF
>TRBD1|16|TRBV4-1|.|TRBJ1-4
TGCGCCAGCAGCCACTGGACAGGGGGTATTAATGAAAAACTGTTTTTT
CASSHWTGGINEKLFF
>.|15|TRBV6-2/TRBV6-3|many|TRBJ2-7
TGTGCCAGCAGTTACTGGGTATCTACCTCCTACGAGCAGTACTTC
CASSYWVSTSYEQYF
>.|13|TRBV6-5|.|TRBJ2-3
TGTGCCAGCAGTTACTCGAGGGCAGATACGCAGTATTTT
CASSYSRADTQYF
>TRBD1|15|TRBV5-1|few|TRBJ2-2
TGCGCCAGCACCCGGGACAGGGGATTCACCGGGGAGCTGTTTTTT
CASTRDRGFTGELFF
>.|15|TRBV28|few|TRBJ2-3
TGTGCCAGCAGTAATGACCCACAGGGCGCAGATACGCAGTATTTT
CASSNDPQGADTQYF
>.|14|TRBV5-4|.|TRBJ2-7
TGTGCCAGCAGCACAACGGGAGATAATTACGAGCAGTACTTC
CASSTTGDNYEQYF